These 25 T cell receptor beta chains were sequenced from one sample in a study of blood T cells in healthy people across ages. It was with a sample-barcoded 5' primer and a J-beta primer mix that a second PCR of roughly 7 to 11 cycles was run. TCRdb passed the 5' RACE reads through MiXCR, listing each CDR3 protein once. The data hold 850,000 to 1,000,000 distinct CDR3 sequences, with just over 50% observed a single time. Sequencing was done on a sample of blood. These receptor sequences come from a woman between 55 and 75 years old in good health.

This clonotype came up a few times. J is TRBJ1-2 and V is TRBV28; no reliable D call. Trimming stripped 6 bases from V and 4 bases from J, with 12 bases between. Per germline, CDR1 MDHEN and CDR2 SYDVKM. The CDR3 sequence is 13 residues long. The CDR3 DNA reads TGTGCCAGCAGCGGTGGCAGGAGCTATGGCTACACCTTC. This codes for CASSGGRSYGYTF.

In its sample, this clonotype was seen a few times. The chain recombines TRBV7-2 with TRBJ2-3; 9 bases are shared with TRBD1. The germline V gene encodes CDR1 SGHTA and CDR2 FQGNSA. The CDR3 extends over 15 amino acids. V gave up 1 base and J gave up 11 bases; unmatched junction bases: 10. Here the CDR3 DNA reads TGTGCCAGCAGCTTAGTACGGACAGGGGAAAGGAAGCAGTATTTT. As protein: CASSLVRTGERKQYF. The variable domain in full, completed from reference TRBV7-2 and TRBJ2-3, reads GAGVSQSPSNKVTEKGKDVELRCDPISGHTALYWYRQSLGQGLEFLIYFQGNSAPDKSGLPSDRFSAERTGGSVSTLTIQRTQQEDSAVYLCASSLVRTGERKQYFGPGTRLTVL.

This clonotype has only a few counts. This chain joins TRBV28 and TRBJ2-6, with D perhaps assigned TRBD1 or TRBD2 (5 bases each). The CDR3 contains 15 residues. Germline V CDR1 and CDR2: MDHEN, SYDVKM. The V gene lost 0 bases and the J gene lost 4 bases, with 7 bases spanning the gap. CDR3 in DNA: TGTGCCAGCAGTTTATGGAGGGACGGGGCCAACGTCCTGACTTTC. It is translated as CASSLWRDGANVLTF.

The rearrangement links TRBV6-6 to TRBJ2-4; D unclear. Matching the DNA end better, TRBJ2-7 makes the J call doubtful. Germline loops: CDR1 MNHNY, CDR2 SVGAGI (reference sequence). The CDR3 extends over 13 amino acids. CDR3 sequence (DNA): TGTGCCAGCACCACGGCCAGCACCCACGAGCAGTACTTC. Its protein is CASTTASTHEQYF.

This sequence joins TRBV24-1 and TRBJ2-7; the D is unclear. The ends were cut back, 1 base at V and 3 bases at J, with 15 bases in the middle. This CDR3 has 16 residues. Germline assignment: CDR1 KGHDR and CDR2 SFDVKD. CDR3 nucleotide sequence: TGTGCCACCAGTGATTTTCGATGGGCGGTGAGCTACGAGCAGTACTTC. Translation gives CATSDFRWAVSYEQYF.

This clonotype occurred once. J is TRBJ2-2 and V is TRBV7-9; no reliable D call. This CDR3 region has 14 residues. V shed 8 bases and J shed 0 bases, with 10 bases lying between them. Germline CDR1 is SEHNR and CDR2 is FQNEAQ (reference sequence). The CDR3: CASRLVANTGELFF. In nucleotides, the CDR3 is TGTGCCAGCCGTCTAGTCGCGAACACCGGGGAGCTGTTTTTT.

V usage is TRBV28 and J usage is TRBJ2-4; the match to TRBD2 covers 10 bases. J gave up 7 bases and V 6 bases, and 9 bases lay outside the gene matches. The V gene's germline CDR1 is MDHEN and CDR2 SYDVKM. The CDR3 length is 15 residues. CDR3 in DNA: TGTGCCAGCAGCCTCCCAGCGGGAGGGCAGAACATTCAGTACTTC. This encodes CASSLPAGGQNIQYF.

This clonotype has more than one count but fewer than ten. The rearrangement joins TRBV20-1 to TRBJ2-1; 10 nucleotides agree with TRBD2. V gave up 4 bases and J gave up 9 bases; unmatched junction bases: 15. Germline V gene lookup returns CDR1 DFQATT and CDR2 SNEGSKA (reference sequence). CDR3 size: 16 residues. CDR3 in amino acids: CSAIQTTLAGEPEQFF. The CDR3 bases are TGCAGTGCTATCCAAACGACTCTAGCGGGAGAGCCTGAGCAGTTCTTC.

The table lists this clonotype with a count of one. The gene calls are TRBV6-6 and TRBJ2-1; D is ambiguous. The CDR3 spans 12 residues. Germline V gives CDR1 MNHNY, CDR2 SVGAGI (reference sequence). Trimming took off 6 bases at V and 3 bases at J, with 6 bases between the two ends. The CDR3 here is CASRNIYNEQFF. The CDR3 DNA reads as TGTGCCAGCAGGAACATCTACAATGAGCAGTTCTTC.

This clonotype occurred a few times. The gene calls are TRBV11-2 and TRBJ2-3; the D gene is possibly TRBD1 (6 bases). CDR1 and CDR2 (germline): SGHAT, FQNNGV. The CDR3 sequence is 14 residues long. V was shortened by 6 bases and J by 4 bases, with 14 bases between the two germline ends. The CDR3 protein is CASRPVRGADTQYF. CDR3 nucleotide sequence: TGTGCCAGCAGACCCGTCAGGGGCGCAGATACGCAGTATTTT.

This clonotype came up a few times. In nucleotides, the CDR3 is TGCGCCAGCAGCCAGGGACTAGCGGGAGCGCTTGAGCAGTTCTTC. It specifies CASSQGLAGALEQFF. J is TRBJ2-1 and V is TRBV4-3, with 14 bases aligning to TRBD2. Germline V lookup: CDR1 LGHNA, CDR2 YSLEER. Trimming cost V 3 bases and J 9 bases; bases outside gene matches: 4. The length of the CDR3 is 15 residues.

J is TRBJ2-5 and V is TRBV6-5; D unresolved. The ends were cut back, 4 bases at V and 1 base at J, with 22 bases in the middle. The CDR3 is 18 residues long. CDR1 and CDR2 from the germline V gene are MNHEY and SVGAGI. CDR3 DNA sequence: TGTGCCAGCAGTTCTAAAATGATAGGAATAAAGGCCCAAGAGACCCAGTACTTC. Translating it yields CASSSKMIGIKAQETQYF.

This clonotype was seen a few times. The genes are TRBV7-2 and TRBJ2-7; 9 nucleotides agree with TRBD2. Germline loops: CDR1 SGHTA, CDR2 FQGNSA. There are 15 residues in the CDR3. The junction had 7 bases not matched to a gene; V was cut back by 3 bases and J by 4 bases. CDR3 DNA sequence: TGTGCCAGCAGCTTGATGACTAGCGGACCATACGAGCAGTACTTC. The encoded protein is CASSLMTSGPYEQYF. The full variable domain, its missing parts supplied by reference TRBV7-2 and TRBJ2-7, is GAGVSQSPSNKVTEKGKDVELRCDPISGHTALYWYRQSLGQGLEFLIYFQGNSAPDKSGLPSDRFSAERTGGSVSTLTIQRTQQEDSAVYLCASSLMTSGPYEQYFGPGTRLTVT.

The J gene is TRBJ1-2, the V gene TRBV18; possible D gene TRBD1, 6 bases. The V end lost 6 bases, the J end lost 5 bases, and 19 bases lay between the germline ends. The germline V gene encodes CDR1 KGHSH and CDR2 LQKENI. This CDR3 has 15 residues. The CDR3 coding sequence is TGTGCCAGCTCGCTAGGGACACCCCTTCCTTATGGCTACACCTTC. Translating gives CASSLGTPLPYGYTF.

The chain links TRBV27 to TRBJ2-1; 16 bases are a match to TRBD2. The junction had 10 bases not matched to a gene; V was cut back by 5 bases and J by 0 bases. This CDR3 has 20 residues. Germline V gene sequence: CDR1 MNHEY, CDR2 SMNVEV (reference sequence). DNA for the CDR3: TGTGCCAGCAGTCCCACGGGACTAGCGGGAGGGTTAGCCTCCTACAATGAGCAGTTCTTC. Its translation: CASSPTGLAGGLASYNEQFF.

The V call is TRBV18, the J call TRBJ2-3; 8 positions match TRBD1. The trim removed 2 bases at V and 4 bases at J, leaving 5 bases unmatched. CDR3 length: 15 amino acids. Looked up from germline, CDR1 is KGHSH and CDR2 is LQKENI. The CDR3 DNA follows: TGTGCCAGCTCACCAGGACAGGGTTGGCCAGATACGCAGTATTTT. It specifies CASSPGQGWPDTQYF.

This clonotype appeared a few times. This rearrangement joins TRBV12-3 or TRBV12-4 to TRBJ1-4, with a tentative D call TRBD1 (6 bases). This CDR3 spans 17 amino acids. V was clipped by 6 bases and J by 3 bases, with 20 bases between them. CDR3: CASSQRGSGLPNEKLFF. In DNA form, the CDR3 reads TGTGCCAGCAGCCAAAGGGGGTCGGGACTTCCTAATGAAAAACTGTTTTTT.

This clonotype was seen many times. V and J are TRBV20-1 and TRBJ1-1; 9 bases line up with TRBD1. V lost 2 bases and J lost 2; bases outside the gene matches: 3. CDR1 and CDR2 (germline): DFQATT, SNEGSKA (reference sequence). This CDR3 has 14 amino acids. DNA for the CDR3: TGCAGTGCTAGAAAACAGGGGGCTAACACTGAAGCTTTCTTT. Translating gives CSARKQGANTEAFF.

The chain has TRBV6-5 and TRBJ1-1, with D unclear. Trimming took off 7 bases at V and 8 bases at J, with 17 bases between the two ends. The CDR3 runs to 13 residues. Germline-derived CDR1 and CDR2 are MNHEY and SVGAGI. CDR3 nucleotide sequence: TGTGCCAGCACCTATCGTATCGGCCAGGAAGCTTTCTTT. Translated, it gives CASTYRIGQEAFF.

This clonotype has only a few counts. The V gene is TRBV12-3 or TRBV12-4, the J gene TRBJ1-2; TRBD1 is a possible D gene (6 bases). This CDR3 spans 15 amino acids. V was pared by 5 bases and J by 1 base, with 14 bases between. This CDR3 reads CASSNRGQHNYGYTF. The CDR3 bases are TGTGCCAGCAGTAACCGCGGACAGCATAACTATGGCTACACCTTC.

This clonotype occurred a few times. The rearrangement links TRBV27 to TRBJ2-5; 10 nucleotides align to TRBD2. V lost 4 bases and J lost 4; bases outside the gene matches: 6. Germline V CDR1 and CDR2: MNHEY, SMNVEV (reference sequence). There are 15 residues in the CDR3. The CDR3 DNA reads as TGTGCCAGCAGTTCTAGCGGGAGCTTCGGAGAGACCCAGTACTTC. Protein sequence: CASSSSGSFGETQYF.

This clonotype was found a few times. The chain recombines TRBV20-1 with TRBJ1-4, with 7 bases fitting TRBD1. The CDR3 length is 15 residues. Germline V gene lookup returns CDR1 DFQATT and CDR2 SNEGSKA (reference sequence). V lost 0 bases to trimming and J lost 7 bases; unmatched junction nucleotides: 8. The chain's CDR3 is CSAREPGQLVEKLFF. The CDR3 DNA is TGCAGTGCTAGAGAACCGGGACAGTTAGTTGAAAAACTGTTTTTT.

This chain links TRBV24-1 with TRBJ1-1; D is ambiguous. V lost 4 bases and J lost 3, with 8 bases in between. Germline values: CDR1 KGHDR, CDR2 SFDVKD. This CDR3 region has 13 residues. Here the CDR3 DNA reads TGTGCCACCAGTGAGTCGAGATACACTGAAGCTTTCTTT. Residues: CATSESRYTEAFF.

The rearrangement uses TRBV11-2 and TRBJ2-4; 12 nucleotides match TRBD2. Germline V gene data show CDR1 as SGHAT and CDR2 as FQNNGV. The CDR3 loop spans 18 amino acids. The J segment lost 0 bases and the V segment lost 5 bases, leaving 8 bases of the junction unmatched. The CDR3 DNA reads TGTGCCAGCAGCATGACTAGCGGGGGAATTCTAGCCAAAAACATTCAGTACTTC. Translating it yields CASSMTSGGILAKNIQYF.

This rearrangement joins TRBV11-2 to TRBJ1-2, with D unclear. V lost 5 bases and J lost 4, with 17 bases in between. CDR3 size: 15 residues. Germline assignment: CDR1 SGHAT and CDR2 FQNNGV. CDR3 amino acids: CASSPRHQGSYGYTF. The CDR3, as DNA: TGTGCCAGCAGCCCACGACATCAAGGCAGCTATGGCTACACCTTC.